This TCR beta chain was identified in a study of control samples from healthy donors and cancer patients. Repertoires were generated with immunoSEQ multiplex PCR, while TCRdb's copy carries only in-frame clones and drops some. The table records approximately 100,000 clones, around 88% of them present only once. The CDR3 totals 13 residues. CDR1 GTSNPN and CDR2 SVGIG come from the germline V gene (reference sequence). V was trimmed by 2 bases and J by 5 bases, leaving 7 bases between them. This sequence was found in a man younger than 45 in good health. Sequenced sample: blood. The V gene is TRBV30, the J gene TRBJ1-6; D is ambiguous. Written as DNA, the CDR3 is TGTGCCTGGAGTCCACACCATAATTCACCCCTCCACTTT. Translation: CAWSPHHNSPLHF.